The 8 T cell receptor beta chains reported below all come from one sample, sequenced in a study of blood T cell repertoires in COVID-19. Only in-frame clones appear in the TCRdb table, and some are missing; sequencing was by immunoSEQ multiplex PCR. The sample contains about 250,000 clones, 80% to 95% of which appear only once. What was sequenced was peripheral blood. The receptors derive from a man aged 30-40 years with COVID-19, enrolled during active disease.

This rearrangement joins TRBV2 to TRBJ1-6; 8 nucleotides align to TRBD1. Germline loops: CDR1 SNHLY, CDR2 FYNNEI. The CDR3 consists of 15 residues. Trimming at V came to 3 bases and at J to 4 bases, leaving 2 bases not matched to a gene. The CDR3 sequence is CASSENRGYNSPLHF. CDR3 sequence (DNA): TGTGCCAGCAGTGAGAACAGGGGGTATAATTCACCCCTCCACTTT.

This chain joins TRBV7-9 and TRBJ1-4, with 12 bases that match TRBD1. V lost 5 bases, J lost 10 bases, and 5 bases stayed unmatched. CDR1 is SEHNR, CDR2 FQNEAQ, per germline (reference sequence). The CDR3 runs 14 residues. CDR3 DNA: TGTGCCAGCAGCACCGGGACAGGGGGCGGAAAACTGTTTTTT. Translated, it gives CASSTGTGGGKLFF. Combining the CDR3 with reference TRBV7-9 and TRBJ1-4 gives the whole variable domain DTGVSQNPRHKITKRGQNVTFRCDPISEHNRLYWYRQTLGQGPEFLTYFQNEAQLEKSRLLSDRFSAERPKGSFSTLEIQRTEQGDSAMYLCASSTGTGGGKLFFGSGTQLSVL.

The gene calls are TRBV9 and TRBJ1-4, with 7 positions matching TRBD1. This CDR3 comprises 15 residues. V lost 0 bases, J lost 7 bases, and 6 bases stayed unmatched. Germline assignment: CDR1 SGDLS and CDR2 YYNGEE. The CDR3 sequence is CASSVGGQAVEKLFF. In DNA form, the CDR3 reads TGTGCCAGCAGCGTAGGAGGACAGGCAGTTGAAAAACTGTTTTTT. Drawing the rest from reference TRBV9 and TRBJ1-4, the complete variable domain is DSGVTQTPKHLITATGQRVTLRCSPRSGDLSVYWYQQSLDQGLQFLIQYYNGEERAKGNILERFSAQQFPDLHSELNLSSLELGDSALYFCASSVGGQAVEKLFFGSGTQLSVL.

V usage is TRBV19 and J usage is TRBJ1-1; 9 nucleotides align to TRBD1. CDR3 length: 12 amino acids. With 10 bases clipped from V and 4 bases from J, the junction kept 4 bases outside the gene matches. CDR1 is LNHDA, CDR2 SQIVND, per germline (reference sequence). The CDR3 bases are TGTGCCACCAGACAGGGGGGCACTGAAGCTTTCTTT. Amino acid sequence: CATRQGGTEAFF.

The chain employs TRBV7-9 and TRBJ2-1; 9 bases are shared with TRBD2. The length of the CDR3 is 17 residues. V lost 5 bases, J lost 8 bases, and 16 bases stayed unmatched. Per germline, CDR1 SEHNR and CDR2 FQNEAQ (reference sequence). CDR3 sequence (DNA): TGTGCCAGCAGCGACCCGGGGCTAGCGGGGTTGTTGGATGAGCAGTTCTTC. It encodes CASSDPGLAGLLDEQFF. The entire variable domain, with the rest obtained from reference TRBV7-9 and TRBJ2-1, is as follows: DTGVSQNPRHKITKRGQNVTFRCDPISEHNRLYWYRQTLGQGPEFLTYFQNEAQLEKSRLLSDRFSAERPKGSFSTLEIQRTEQGDSAMYLCASSDPGLAGLLDEQFFGPGTRLTVL.

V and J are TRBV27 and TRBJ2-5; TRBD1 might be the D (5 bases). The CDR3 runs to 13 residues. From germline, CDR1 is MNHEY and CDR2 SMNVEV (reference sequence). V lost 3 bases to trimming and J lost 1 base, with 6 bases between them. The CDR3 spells CASSLGLQETQYF. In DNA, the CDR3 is TGTGCCAGCAGTTTGGGGCTCCAAGAGACCCAGTACTTC.

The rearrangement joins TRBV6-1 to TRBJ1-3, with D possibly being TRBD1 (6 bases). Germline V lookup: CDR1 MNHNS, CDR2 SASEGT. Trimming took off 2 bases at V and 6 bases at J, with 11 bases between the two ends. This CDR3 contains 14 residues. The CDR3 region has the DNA TGTGCCAGCAGTGAAACAGGGTTGGCAAACACCATATATTTT. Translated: CASSETGLANTIYF.

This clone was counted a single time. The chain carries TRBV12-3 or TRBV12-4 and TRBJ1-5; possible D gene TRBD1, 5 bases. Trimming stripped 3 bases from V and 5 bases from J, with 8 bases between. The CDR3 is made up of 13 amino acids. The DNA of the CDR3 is TGTGCCAGCAGTTTTCAGGGTGATCAGCCCCAGCATTTT. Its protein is CASSFQGDQPQHF.